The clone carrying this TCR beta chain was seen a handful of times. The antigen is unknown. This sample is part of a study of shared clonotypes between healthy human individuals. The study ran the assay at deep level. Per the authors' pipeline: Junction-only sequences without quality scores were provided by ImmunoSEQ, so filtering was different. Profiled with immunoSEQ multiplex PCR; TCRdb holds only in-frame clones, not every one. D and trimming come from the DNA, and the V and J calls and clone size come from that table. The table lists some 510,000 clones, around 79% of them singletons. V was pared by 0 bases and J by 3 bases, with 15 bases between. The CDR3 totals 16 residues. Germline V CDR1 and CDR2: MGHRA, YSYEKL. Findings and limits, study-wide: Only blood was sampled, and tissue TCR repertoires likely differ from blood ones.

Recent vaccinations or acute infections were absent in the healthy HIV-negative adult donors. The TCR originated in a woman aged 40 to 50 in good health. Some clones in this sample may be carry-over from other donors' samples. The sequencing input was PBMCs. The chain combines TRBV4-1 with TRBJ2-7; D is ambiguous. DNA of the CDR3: TGCGCCAGCAGCCAAGATGAGACCCAGCCATTCTACGAGCAGTACTTC. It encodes CASSQDETQPFYEQYF.